The 27 T cell receptor beta chains below come from one sample, sequenced in a study of shared clonotypes between healthy human individuals (dated by TCRdb to the early 2020s). Receptors were amplified or captured by the immunoSEQ multiplex PCR assay. TCRdb carries this immuneACCESS record with in-frame sequences only. Its versions omit some clonotypes, under half of them owing to an unresolved V gene in the studies checked, with the rest unexplained. This sample holds about 380,000 clones; roughly 96% were observed only once. The ten largest clones take up approximately 0.3% of the sample. The sequenced sample consisted of memory CD8+ T cells sorted from blood. Explained via the paper, the cell subset or site label denotes: CD45RO+ cells pooled with CCR7-negative TemRA cells. All receptors come from a man aged 30 to 45 in good health.

The chain has TRBV29-1 and TRBJ2-2; tentatively, D is TRBD1 or TRBD2 (6 bases each). The germline V gene has CDR1 SQVTM and CDR2 ANQGSEA. The CDR3 is 16 residues long. The CDR3: CRLKPEGGVSTGELFF. DNA of the CDR3: TGCAGGTTGAAGCCGGAGGGGGGCGTTAGCACCGGGGAGCTGTTTTTT.

The chain joins TRBV27 to TRBJ2-2, with D perhaps assigned TRBD1 or TRBD2 (7 bases each). CDR3 size: 16 residues. Deletions cut 6 bases from V and 2 bases from J, with 16 bases between. CDR1 MNHEY and CDR2 SMNVEV come from the germline V gene (reference sequence). CDR3 coding DNA: TGTGCCAGCAGCCGAGGGACAGCGGGAAACACCGGGGAGCTGTTTTTT. It yields the protein CASSRGTAGNTGELFF.

This chain uses TRBV7-2 with TRBJ2-1; D could derive from TRBD1 or TRBD2 (6 bases each). There are 17 residues in the CDR3. V was clipped by 4 bases and J by 3 bases, with 19 bases between them. Germline loops: CDR1 SGHTA, CDR2 FQGNSA. The CDR3 DNA follows: TGTGCCAGCAGCTGGCCTTTGGGGGCGGGGAACTACAATGAGCAGTTCTTC. Its protein is CASSWPLGAGNYNEQFF.

Remarks on this clone: This same CDR3 is encoded by further DNA sequences in the sample. The chain combines TRBV18 with TRBJ2-7; D gene ambiguous. The CDR3 totals 12 residues. Germline V gives CDR1 KGHSH, CDR2 LQKENI. The V gene lost 6 bases and the J gene lost 3 bases, with 9 bases spanning the gap. The CDR3 nucleotides read TGTGCCAGCTCCCCGACACTCTACGAGCAGTACTTC. It translates to CASSPTLYEQYF.

The J gene is TRBJ2-1, the V gene TRBV15, with D uncertain. The CDR3 length is 15 residues. Germline CDR1 is LNHNV and CDR2 is YYDKDF (reference sequence). With 7 bases removed from V and 3 bases from J, the gap between germline ends came to 16 bases. The CDR3 here is CATKLYEAGYNEQFF. The DNA for the CDR3 is TGTGCCACCAAATTATACGAGGCCGGCTACAATGAGCAGTTCTTC.

V gene TRBV19 combines with J gene TRBJ1-4; weak D call: TRBD1 (5 bases). The CDR3 is 12 residues long. CDR1 and CDR2 (germline): LNHDA, SQIVND (reference sequence). V lost 7 bases and J lost 8, with 11 bases in between. Written as DNA, the CDR3 is TGTGCCAGTACTAGGGGAGGGGAAAAACTGTTTTTT. It yields the protein CASTRGGEKLFF.

V gene TRBV28 combines with J gene TRBJ1-1; 9 bases are shared with TRBD1. The germline gives CDR1 MDHEN, CDR2 SYDVKM. The CDR3 is 15 residues long. Germline trimming cut 7 bases from V and 4 bases from J; bases unmatched to any gene: 10. The CDR3 protein is CASKPGQGRTTEAFF. The CDR3 nucleotides are TGTGCCAGCAAACCGGGACAGGGAAGAACCACTGAAGCTTTCTTT.

The V gene is TRBV28, the J gene TRBJ1-1, with TRBD1 as a possible D gene (5 bases). This CDR3 spans 13 amino acids. Trimming pared 6 bases from V and 5 bases from J, leaving 13 bases between. Looked up from germline, CDR1 is MDHEN and CDR2 is SYDVKM. Written as DNA, the CDR3 is TGTGCCAGCAGCCGAGACAGCCTAACTGAAGCTTTCTTT. Translated, it gives CASSRDSLTEAFF.

The chain employs TRBV27 and TRBJ1-2; 7 nucleotides match TRBD1. V shed 2 bases and J 3 bases; nucleotides not matched to a gene: 6. In germline, CDR1 is MNHEY, CDR2 SMNVEV (reference sequence). The CDR3 has 15 residues. In DNA, the CDR3 is TGTGCCAGCAGTTTAGATGCCAGGGGGGACTATGGCTACACCTTC. Encoded protein: CASSLDARGDYGYTF.

A word on this clone: Other DNA sequences in the sample encode the same CDR3. V and J are TRBV7-9 and TRBJ2-1; D remains ambiguous. The CDR3 length is 12 residues. CDR1 and CDR2 from the germline V gene are SEHNR and FQNEAQ (reference sequence). Trimming pared 3 bases from V and 3 bases from J, leaving 3 bases between. The CDR3 DNA reads as TGTGCCAGCAGCTTGGGCTACAATGAGCAGTTCTTC. Translated: CASSLGYNEQFF. The full variable domain, its missing parts supplied by reference TRBV7-9 and TRBJ2-1, is DTGVSQNPRHKITKRGQNVTFRCDPISEHNRLYWYRQTLGQGPEFLTYFQNEAQLEKSRLLSDRFSAERPKGSFSTLEIQRTEQGDSAMYLCASSLGYNEQFFGPGTRLTVL.

This sequence joins TRBV7-8 and TRBJ2-3; 10 bases fit TRBD2. The CDR3 covers 13 residues. From germline, CDR1 is SGHVS and CDR2 FQNEAQ. With V trimmed by 5 bases and J by 5 bases, 1 base remained unmatched. The CDR3 sequence: CASSPSGRDTQYF. The CDR3 nucleotides are TGTGCCAGCAGCCCTAGCGGGAGAGATACGCAGTATTTT.

The gene calls are TRBV28 and TRBJ1-5; no clear D gene. V was clipped by 7 bases and J by 5 bases, with 18 bases between them. Per the germline V gene, CDR1 is MDHEN and CDR2 is SYDVKM. CDR3 length equals 15 residues. CDR3 DNA: TGTGCCAGCATACTAAGCGGTGGAGGGCATCAGCCCCAGCATTTT. As protein: CASILSGGGHQPQHF.

This rearrangement joins TRBV4-2 to TRBJ2-5, with D unresolved. In germline, CDR1 is LGHNA, CDR2 YNFKEQ. V shed 0 bases and J shed 1 base, with 9 bases lying between them. This CDR3 spans 15 amino acids. DNA for the CDR3: TGTGCCAGCAGCCAAGATCCCCTAGGCCAAGAGACCCAGTACTTC. Translation gives CASSQDPLGQETQYF.

The chain links TRBV27 to TRBJ2-7; D call uncertain. The CDR3 has 11 residues. V gave up 9 bases and J gave up 1 base, with 7 bases separating them. Germline CDR1 and CDR2: MNHEY and SMNVEV (reference sequence). The CDR3 here is CARILSYEQYF. The CDR3, as DNA: TGTGCCAGAATACTTTCCTACGAGCAGTACTTC.

The chain employs TRBV25-1 and TRBJ2-2; D perhaps matches TRBD1 (5 bases). Germline CDR1 reads MGHDK; CDR2 reads SYGVNS. V was shortened by 3 bases and J by 6 bases, with 5 bases between the two germline ends. This CDR3 region has 12 residues. The CDR3 DNA follows: TGTGCCAGCAGTGACAGGGCCGGGGAGCTGTTTTTT. It is translated as CASSDRAGELFF.

CDR3 region: CASSFGGALEAFF. CDR3 in DNA: TGTGCCAGCAGCTTTGGGGGCGCACTCGAAGCTTTCTTT. J is TRBJ1-1 and V is TRBV7-8; a weak D match, TRBD1 (6 bases). V shed 3 bases and J shed 8 bases, with 13 bases lying between them. This CDR3 is built from 13 residues. CDR1 SGHVS and CDR2 FQNEAQ come from the germline V gene.

This chain links TRBV6-1 with TRBJ2-7, with D uncertain. The CDR3 runs to 11 residues. In germline, CDR1 is MNHNS, CDR2 SASEGT. The V and J ends lost 8 bases and 7 bases respectively, with 12 bases between them. CDR3 in amino acids: CASGIVVEQYF. As DNA, the CDR3 is TGTGCCAGCGGGATAGTTGTGGAGCAGTACTTC.

This clone occurred once. The rearrangement uses TRBV25-1 and TRBJ2-3, with 7 bases fitting TRBD1. With 1 base clipped from V and 4 bases from J, the junction kept 2 bases outside the gene matches. The CDR3 consists of 14 residues. Germline-derived CDR1 and CDR2 are MGHDK and SYGVNS. CDR3 nucleotides: TGTGCCAGCAGTGAATGGGACAGCGCAGATACGCAGTATTTT. This codes for CASSEWDSADTQYF.

This chain connects TRBV6-5 to TRBJ2-1; 10 nucleotides line up with TRBD1. The CDR3 extends over 15 amino acids. Germline-derived CDR1 and CDR2 are MNHEY and SVGAGI. Germline trimming cut 0 bases from V and 9 bases from J; bases unmatched to any gene: 5. CDR3 sequence reads: CASSYSGTGVSEQFF. The CDR3 DNA reads as TGTGCCAGCAGTTACTCCGGGACAGGGGTCAGTGAGCAGTTCTTC.

The chain is built from TRBV5-1 and TRBJ2-7; 12 nucleotides agree with TRBD2. CDR1 and CDR2 (germline): SGHRS, YFSETQ. The CDR3 length is 19 residues. After removal of 0 bases from V and 2 bases from J, the junction contained 12 bases not matched to a gene. The CDR3 bases are TGCGCCAGCAGCTTGGTCGTGACTAGCGGGAGAAATTCCCCCTACGAGCAGTACTTC. This sequence encodes CASSLVVTSGRNSPYEQYF.

This chain links TRBV18 with TRBJ2-5; 16 bases are a match to TRBD2. CDR1 is KGHSH and CDR2 is LQKENI in the germline V gene. There are 18 residues in the CDR3. The V gene end was trimmed by 2 bases and the J gene end by 5 bases; junction bases not matched to a gene: 8. The CDR3, as DNA: TGTGCCAGCTCACCAAGCTTGGGGACTAGCGGGGGGGTGGAGACCCAGTACTTC. Its translation: CASSPSLGTSGGVETQYF.

With regard to this clone: Other nucleotide sequences in the sample specify the same CDR3. V is TRBV11-3 and J is TRBJ2-7; no definite D call. CDR1 is SGHNT and CDR2 is YENEEA in the germline V gene. The CDR3 length is 12 residues. V was shortened by 0 bases and J by 4 bases, with 4 bases between the two germline ends. The CDR3 coding sequence is TGTGCCAGCAGCTTAGACGGGTACGAGCAGTACTTC. This sequence encodes CASSLDGYEQYF.

The genes are TRBV13 and TRBJ2-1; the D call may be TRBD1 or TRBD2 (5 bases each). With 5 bases removed from V and 0 bases from J, the gap between germline ends came to 11 bases. CDR3 length equals 15 residues. Germline V gene data show CDR1 as PRHDT and CDR2 as FYEKMQ (reference sequence). The CDR3 spells CASSAWGSSYNEQFF. Here the CDR3 DNA reads TGTGCCAGCAGCGCGTGGGGGAGCTCCTACAATGAGCAGTTCTTC.

In this sample, this clone turned up a few times. This same CDR3 is encoded by further DNA sequences in the sample. The chain recombines TRBV7-8 with TRBJ2-7, with D perhaps given as TRBD1 or TRBD2 (5 bases each). Trimming took off 1 base at V and 2 bases at J, with 9 bases between the two ends. The CDR3 has 14 amino acids. Germline CDR1 SGHVS, CDR2 FQNEAQ. CDR3 DNA sequence: TGTGCCAGCAGCTTAGGGGGGACGACCTACGAGCAGTACTTC. Its translation: CASSLGGTTYEQYF.

The J gene is TRBJ2-7, the V gene TRBV19; TRBD1 agrees at 7 bases. CDR3 length: 13 residues. The germline V gene encodes CDR1 LNHDA and CDR2 SQIVND (reference sequence). The V and J ends lost 9 bases and 2 bases, in that order; junction bases with no gene match: 7. The CDR3 loop reads CARDRGTAYEQYF. The CDR3 region has the DNA TGTGCCAGGGATCGAGGGACAGCCTACGAGCAGTACTTC.

The V and J genes are TRBV5-5 and TRBJ2-7; the D call may be TRBD1 or TRBD2 (6 bases each). Between the trimmed V and J ends, which lost 1 base and 2 bases, there was a span of 10 bases. Germline CDR1 and CDR2: SGHKS and YYEKEE (reference sequence). There are 14 residues in the CDR3. CDR3 DNA: TGTGCCAGCAGCTTGCTGGGGGGCCCCTACGAGCAGTACTTC. Protein sequence: CASSLLGGPYEQYF.

The chain couples TRBV9 to TRBJ2-5, with D unresolved. Trimming pared 4 bases from V and 1 base from J, leaving 17 bases between. The CDR3 consists of 16 residues. In germline, CDR1 is SGDLS, CDR2 YYNGEE. The CDR3 protein is CASSLAAKDLQETQYF. The CDR3 DNA follows: TGTGCCAGCAGCTTGGCAGCGAAAGACCTCCAAGAGACCCAGTACTTC.